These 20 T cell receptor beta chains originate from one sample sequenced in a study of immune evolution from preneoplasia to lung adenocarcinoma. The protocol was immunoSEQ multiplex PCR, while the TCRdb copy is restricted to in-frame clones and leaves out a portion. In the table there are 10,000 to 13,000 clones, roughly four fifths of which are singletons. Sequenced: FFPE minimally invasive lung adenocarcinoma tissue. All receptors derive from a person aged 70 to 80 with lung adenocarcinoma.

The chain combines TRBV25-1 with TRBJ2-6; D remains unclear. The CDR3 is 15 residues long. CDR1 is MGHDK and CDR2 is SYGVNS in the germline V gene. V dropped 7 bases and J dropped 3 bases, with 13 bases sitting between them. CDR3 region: CASTSFVGGANVLTF. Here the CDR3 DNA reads TGTGCCAGCACTTCATTTGTGGGTGGGGCCAACGTCCTGACTTTC.

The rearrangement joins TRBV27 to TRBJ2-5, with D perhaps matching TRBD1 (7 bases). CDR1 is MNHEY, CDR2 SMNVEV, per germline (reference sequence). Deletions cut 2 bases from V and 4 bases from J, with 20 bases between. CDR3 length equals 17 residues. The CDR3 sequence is CASSLQGPTRGAETQYF. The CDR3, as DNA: TGTGCCAGCAGTTTACAGGGGCCGACCAGGGGGGCAGAGACCCAGTACTTC.

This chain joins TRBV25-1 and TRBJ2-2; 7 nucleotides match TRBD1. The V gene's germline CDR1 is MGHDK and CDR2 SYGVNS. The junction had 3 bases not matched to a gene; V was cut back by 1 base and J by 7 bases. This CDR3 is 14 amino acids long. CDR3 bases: TGTGCCAGCAGTGAATTCGGGACAGTCGGGGAGCTGTTTTTT. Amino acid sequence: CASSEFGTVGELFF.

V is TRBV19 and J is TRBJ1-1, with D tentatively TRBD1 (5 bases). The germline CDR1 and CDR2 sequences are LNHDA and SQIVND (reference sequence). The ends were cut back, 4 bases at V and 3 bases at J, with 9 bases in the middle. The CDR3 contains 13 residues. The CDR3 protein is CASSKGLDTEAFF. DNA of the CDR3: TGTGCCAGTAGTAAGGGACTTGACACTGAAGCTTTCTTT.

CDR3 in amino acids: CASSPSGTGASTEAFF. As DNA, the CDR3 is TGTGCCAGCTCACCTTCCGGGACAGGGGCCTCCACTGAAGCTTTCTTT. The V gene is TRBV18, the J gene TRBJ1-1, with 10 positions matching TRBD1. V shed 3 bases and J 4 bases; nucleotides not matched to a gene: 8. This CDR3 has 16 residues. Germline V gives CDR1 KGHSH, CDR2 LQKENI.

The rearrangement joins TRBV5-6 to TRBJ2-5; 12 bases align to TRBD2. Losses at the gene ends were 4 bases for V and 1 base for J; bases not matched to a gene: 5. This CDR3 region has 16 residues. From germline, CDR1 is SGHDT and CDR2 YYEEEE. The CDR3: CASSRLAGAFQETQYF. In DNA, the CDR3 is TGTGCCAGCAGCCGACTAGCGGGGGCCTTCCAAGAGACCCAGTACTTC.

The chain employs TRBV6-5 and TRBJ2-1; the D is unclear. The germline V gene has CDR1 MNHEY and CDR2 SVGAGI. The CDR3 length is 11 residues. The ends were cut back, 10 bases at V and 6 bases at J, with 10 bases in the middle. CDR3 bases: TGTGCCACCTGGTTTGGCAATGAGCAGTTCTTC. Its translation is CATWFGNEQFF.

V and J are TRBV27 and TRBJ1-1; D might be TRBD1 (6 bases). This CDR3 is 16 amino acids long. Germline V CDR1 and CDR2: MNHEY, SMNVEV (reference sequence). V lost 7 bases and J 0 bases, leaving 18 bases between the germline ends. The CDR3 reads CASTRGGSGMNTEAFF. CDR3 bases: TGTGCCAGCACCCGAGGGGGGTCGGGGATGAACACTGAAGCTTTCTTT.

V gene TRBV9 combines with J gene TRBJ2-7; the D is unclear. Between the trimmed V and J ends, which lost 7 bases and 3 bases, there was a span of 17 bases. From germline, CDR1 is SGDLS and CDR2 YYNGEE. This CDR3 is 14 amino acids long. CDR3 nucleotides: TGTGCCAGCCCTGACGTAGAAATTGACTACGAGCAGTACTTC. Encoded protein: CASPDVEIDYEQYF.

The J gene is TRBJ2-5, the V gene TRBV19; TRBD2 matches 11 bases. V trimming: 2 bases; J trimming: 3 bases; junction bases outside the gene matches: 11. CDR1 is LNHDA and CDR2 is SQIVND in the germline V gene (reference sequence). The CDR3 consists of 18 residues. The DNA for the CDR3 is TGTGCCAGTAGTATATTAGCGGGAGGGCCGGTCCTGGAAGAGACCCAGTACTTC. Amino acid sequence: CASSILAGGPVLEETQYF. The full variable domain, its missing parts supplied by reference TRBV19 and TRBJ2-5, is DGGITQSPKYLFRKEGQNVTLSCEQNLNHDAMYWYRQDPGQGLRLIYYSQIVNDFQKGDIAEGYSVSREKKESFPLTVTSAQKNPTAFYLCASSILAGGPVLEETQYFGPGTRLLVL.

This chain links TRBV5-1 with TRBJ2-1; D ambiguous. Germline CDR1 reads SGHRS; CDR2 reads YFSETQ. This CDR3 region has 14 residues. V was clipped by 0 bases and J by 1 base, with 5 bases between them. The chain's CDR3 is CASSLGGSYNEQFF. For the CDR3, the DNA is TGCGCCAGCAGCTTGGGGGGTTCCTACAATGAGCAGTTCTTC.

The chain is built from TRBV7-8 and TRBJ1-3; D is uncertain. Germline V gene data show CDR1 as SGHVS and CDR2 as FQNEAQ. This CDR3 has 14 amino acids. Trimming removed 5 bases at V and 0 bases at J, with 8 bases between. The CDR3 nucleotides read TGTGCCAGCAGCCCCTGGGGCTCTGGAAACACCATATATTTT. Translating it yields CASSPWGSGNTIYF.

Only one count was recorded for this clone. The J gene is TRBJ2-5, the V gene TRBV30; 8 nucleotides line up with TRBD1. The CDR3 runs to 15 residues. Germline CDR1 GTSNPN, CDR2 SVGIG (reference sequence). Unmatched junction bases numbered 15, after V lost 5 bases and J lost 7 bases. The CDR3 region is CAWGPLSGGQGTQYF. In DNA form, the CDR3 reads TGTGCCTGGGGACCCCTTTCAGGGGGCCAGGGGACCCAGTACTTC.

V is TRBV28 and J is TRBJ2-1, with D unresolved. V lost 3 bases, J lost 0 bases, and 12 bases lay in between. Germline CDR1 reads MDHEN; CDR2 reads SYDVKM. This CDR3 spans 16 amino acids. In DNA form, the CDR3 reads TGTGCCAGCAGTTTTAGCCGCCCGAGCTCCTACAATGAGCAGTTCTTC. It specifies CASSFSRPSSYNEQFF.

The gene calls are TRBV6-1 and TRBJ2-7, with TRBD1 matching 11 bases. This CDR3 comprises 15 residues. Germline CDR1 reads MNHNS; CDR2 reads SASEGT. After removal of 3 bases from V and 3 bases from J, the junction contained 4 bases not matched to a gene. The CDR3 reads CASSEGGTGGYEQYF. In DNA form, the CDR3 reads TGTGCCAGCAGTGAGGGGGGGACAGGGGGCTACGAGCAGTACTTC.

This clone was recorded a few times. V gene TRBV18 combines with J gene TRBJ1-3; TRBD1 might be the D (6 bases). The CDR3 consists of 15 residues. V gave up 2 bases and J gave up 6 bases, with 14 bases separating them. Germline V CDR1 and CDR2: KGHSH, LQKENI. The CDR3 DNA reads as TGTGCCAGCTCACCAACCCCGGACAGATTAAACACCATATATTTT. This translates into CASSPTPDRLNTIYF.

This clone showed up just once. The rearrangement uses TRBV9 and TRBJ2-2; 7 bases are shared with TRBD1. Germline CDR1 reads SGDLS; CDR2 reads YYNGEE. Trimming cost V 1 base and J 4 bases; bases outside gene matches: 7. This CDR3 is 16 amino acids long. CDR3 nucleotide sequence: TGTGCCAGCAGCGTACAGACAGGGATGGGCACCGGGGAGCTGTTTTTT. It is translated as CASSVQTGMGTGELFF.

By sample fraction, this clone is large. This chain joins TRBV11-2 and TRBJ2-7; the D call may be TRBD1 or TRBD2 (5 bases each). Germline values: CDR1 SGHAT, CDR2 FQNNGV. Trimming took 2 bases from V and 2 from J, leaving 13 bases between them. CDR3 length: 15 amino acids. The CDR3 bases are TGTGCCAGCAGCTTAATCCGGGGCCCTACCTACGAGCAGTACTTC. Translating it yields CASSLIRGPTYEQYF.

The CDR3 DNA follows: TGTGCCAGCAGCGTTAACGGGGGAGCGAACACCGGGGAGCTGTTTTTT. Its translation: CASSVNGGANTGELFF. V usage is TRBV9 and J usage is TRBJ2-2; D might be TRBD2 (6 bases). There are 16 residues in the CDR3. V was trimmed by 2 bases and J by 0 bases, leaving 11 bases between them. Germline V gives CDR1 SGDLS, CDR2 YYNGEE. Full variable domain (outside the CDR3, taken from reference TRBV9 and TRBJ2-2): DSGVTQTPKHLITATGQRVTLRCSPRSGDLSVYWYQQSLDQGLQFLIQYYNGEERAKGNILERFSAQQFPDLHSELNLSSLELGDSALYFCASSVNGGANTGELFFGEGSRLTVL.

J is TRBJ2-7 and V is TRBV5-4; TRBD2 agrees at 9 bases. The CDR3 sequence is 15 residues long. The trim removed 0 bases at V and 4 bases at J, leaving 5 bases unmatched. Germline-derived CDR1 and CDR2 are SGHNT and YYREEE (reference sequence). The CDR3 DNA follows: TGTGCCAGCAGCTTGGCCGAGCGGGGGGTTTACGAGCAGTACTTC. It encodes CASSLAERGVYEQYF.